Listed below are T cell receptor beta chains from one sample, sequenced in a study of regulatory T cells in long-lasting Graves disease. A single record per CDR3 protein comes from TCRdb applying MiXCR to the multiplex PCR reads. Altogether 530,000 or so distinct CDR3 sequences are present, roughly a sixth being singletons, with the ten largest covering around 13%. These data are also associated with another study on T cells in Graves' hyperthyroidism and ophthalmopathy.

This sample comprised peripheral blood mononuclear cells (PBMCs), obtained at new diagnosis, from a patient treated with antithyroid drugs. The source is a man aged 18 to 29 with Graves disease. The CDR3 runs from the conserved cysteine through the conserved F or W. D genes are given only for firm matches. Clone size appears in some rows only: once, few, many, or a class for an expanded clone.

cdr3_nt	cdr3_aa	d_call	cdr3_length	clone_size	v_call	j_call
TGTGCCAGCAGGGGGACCCACGAGGCCCAGTACTTC	CASRGTHEAQYF	-	12	many	TRBV12-3/TRBV12-4	TRBJ2-5
TGCGGCTCAGGTCTAGGCACCTTTGGTGAGCAGTTCTTC	CGSGLGTFGEQFF	-	13	few	TRBV13	TRBJ2-1
TGTGCCAGCAGCCACTCCTACGAGCAGTACTTC	CASSHSYEQYF	-	11	many	TRBV3-1	TRBJ2-7
TGTGCCAGCAGTGAAAGGCGTAGGACAGGGGGCCGTCAGCCCCAGCATTTT	CASSERRRTGGRQPQHF	TRBD1	17	many	TRBV2	TRBJ1-5
TGTGCCAGCAGTTCCGGGCGGGGGTGGACCTACGAGCAGTACTTC	CASSSGRGWTYEQYF	TRBD2	15	-	TRBV28	TRBJ2-7
TGTGCCAGCAATCAGGACAATGAGCAGTTCTTC	CASNQDNEQFF	-	11	many	TRBV2	TRBJ2-1
TGCGCCAGCAGCCTAGACACGGGACTCAAGAACACTGAAGCTTTCTTT	CASSLDTGLKNTEAFF	-	16	few	TRBV5-1	TRBJ1-1
-	CASSSGQSEKLFF	-	13	few	TRBV25-1	TRBJ1-4
TGTGCCAGCAGCCAGGTTGGAGGGGTAACAGATACGCAGTATTTT	CASSQVGGVTDTQYF	-	15	-	TRBV3-1	TRBJ2-3
TGCAGTGCTAACAGGGCCGACAATGAGCAGTTCTTC	CSANRADNEQFF	-	12	many	TRBV20-1	TRBJ2-1
TGTGCCAGCGCTGGACAGGGGGCGAACACCGGGGAGCTGTTTTTT	CASAGQGANTGELFF	TRBD1	15	-	TRBV12-3/TRBV12-4	TRBJ2-2
TGCAGTGCTTGTAGTGAGGGGCAGGTCACTGAAGCTTTCTTT	CSACSEGQVTEAFF	-	14	-	TRBV20-1	TRBJ1-1
TGCAGCGTTAGCGGACCCTTCTCCTACAATGAGCAGTTCTTC	CSVSGPFSYNEQFF	-	14	few	TRBV29-1	TRBJ2-1
TGTGCCAGCACCCCGTTCTCCTCAGGGGACTATAGCAATCAGCCCCAGCATTTT	CASTPFSSGDYSNQPQHF	-	18	few	TRBV6-1	TRBJ1-5
TGTGCCAGCAGTTTACGCCGGGACAGTGGCACTGAAGCTTTCTTT	CASSLRRDSGTEAFF	TRBD1	15	many	TRBV27	TRBJ1-1
TGCAGTGCCATGCAGGGTTCCCCTGAAGCTTTCTTT	CSAMQGSPEAFF	-	12	few	TRBV20-1	TRBJ1-1